This T cell receptor beta chain stems from a study of cytomegalovirus exposure and HLA in healthy donors. Study conclusions and caveats: A later analysis found TCR association rates differed by HLA locus, highest for DRB1 and lowest for HLA-C. Later on, analysis showed that most CMV-associated TCR beta chains appeared to be HLA-restricted. In a later analysis, a genetic analysis reported fewer productive-TCR N-insertions in an Asian-associated ancestry cluster than the cohort average.

This CDR3 region has 16 residues. Germline-derived CDR1 and CDR2 are MGHRA and YSYEKL. V lost 4 bases to trimming and J lost 3 bases; unmatched junction nucleotides: 4. To note about this clone: Its antigen remains unidentified.

In the PCR, 60 Vbeta and 13 Jbeta primers were used. The authors' processing: In a later analysis, of approximately 81 million unique beta chains, some 10 million appeared in at least two donors. Some clones are missing from TCRdb's copy, which holds only in-frame ones; the method was immunoSEQ multiplex PCR. The DNA gave D and trimming, while V, J and clone size come from that table. The data show around 130,000 clones, about 74% seen once. Sequencing used PBMCs. V gene TRBV4-1 combines with J gene TRBJ1-3; 12 bases line up with TRBD1. The sequence came from a woman aged 60-70 years in good health and CMV-seronegative. The DNA of the CDR3 is TGCGCCAGCAGCCTTGGGACAGGGGGCCGTGGAAACACCATATATTTT. It translates to CASSLGTGGRGNTIYF.